This T cell receptor (beta chain) was sequenced during a study of PD-L1 blockade in urothelial cancer. Study-wide context: Males with bladder-origin urothelial cancer constituted most of the 29 patients.

Time point meaning: peripheral blood 6 weeks after treatment start. Germline CDR1 is GTSNPN and CDR2 is SVGIG (reference sequence). The CDR3 consists of 13 residues. Trimming took off 2 bases at V and 5 bases at J, with 12 bases between the two ends. Some clones are missing from TCRdb's copy, which holds only in-frame ones; the method was immunoSEQ multiplex PCR. The profile shows under 70,000 clones, roughly 90% of them singletons. About this clone itself: The sample has other DNA sequences that encode this CDR3 too.

This chain connects TRBV30 to TRBJ2-5, with D uncertain. This material consisted of PBMCs, taken around atezolizumab (anti-PD-L1) treatment. This TCR was recovered from a man between 60 and 70 years old with urothelial cancer. DNA of the CDR3: TGTGCCTGGAGTTTAACGATTCAGGAGACCCAGTACTTC. This sequence encodes CAWSLTIQETQYF.